This TCR beta chain was retrieved from a study of T cell repertoires in cytomegalovirus infection. Study summary: Peptides in the study included HLA-C-restricted and HLA-B-restricted CMV epitopes. Matching HLA type and CMV infection were both indicated by public TCR beta signatures. Study-level points and caveats: The study found HLA-C-restricted CMV-specific TCR beta clonotypes dominating the ex vivo response.

Points on this clonotype: Its antigen is undetermined.

The CDR3 totals 14 residues. Deletions cut 0 bases from V and 5 bases from J, with 8 bases between. Germline CDR1 is SGHTA and CDR2 is FQGNSA. TCRdb re-called the reads through MiXCR, storing one row per CDR3 protein. Of around 310,000 distinct CDR3 sequences listed, approximately 32% are singletons. V gene TRBV7-2 combines with J gene TRBJ2-1; D might be TRBD2 (6 bases). The sequencing here drew on cultured PBMCs, taken from culture after CMV antigen stimulation. The TCR comes from a human donor in good health (CMV status not recorded). Some clones in this sample may be carry-over from other donors' samples. In DNA form, the CDR3 reads TGTGCCAGCAGCTTAGCTAGCGGCAACAATGAGCAGTTCTTC. The encoded protein is CASSLASGNNEQFF.